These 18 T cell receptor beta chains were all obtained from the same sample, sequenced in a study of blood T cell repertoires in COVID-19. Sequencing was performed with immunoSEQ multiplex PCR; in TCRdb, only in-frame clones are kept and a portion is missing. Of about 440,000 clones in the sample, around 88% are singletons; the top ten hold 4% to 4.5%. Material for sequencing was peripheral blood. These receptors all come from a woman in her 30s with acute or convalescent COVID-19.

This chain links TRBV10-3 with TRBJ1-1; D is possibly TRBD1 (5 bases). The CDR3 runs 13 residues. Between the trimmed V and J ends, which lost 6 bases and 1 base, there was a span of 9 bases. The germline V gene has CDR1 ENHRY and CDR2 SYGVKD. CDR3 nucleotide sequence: TGTGCCATCAGCGAAACAGGGAACACTGAAGCTTTCTTT. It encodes CAISETGNTEAFF.

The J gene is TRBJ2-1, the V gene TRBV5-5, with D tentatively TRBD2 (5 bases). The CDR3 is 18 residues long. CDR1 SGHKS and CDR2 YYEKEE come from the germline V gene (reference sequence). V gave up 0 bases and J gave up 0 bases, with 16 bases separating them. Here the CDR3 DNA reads TGTGCCAGCAGCTTGGTGCCCGGCAGCGGCCGCTCCTACAATGAGCAGTTCTTC. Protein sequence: CASSLVPGSGRSYNEQFF.

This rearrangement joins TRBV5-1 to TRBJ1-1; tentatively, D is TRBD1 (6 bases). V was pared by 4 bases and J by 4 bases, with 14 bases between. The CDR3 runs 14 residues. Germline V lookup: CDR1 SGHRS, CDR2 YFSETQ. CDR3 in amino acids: CASSKLQGTTEAFF. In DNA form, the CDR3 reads TGCGCCAGCAGCAAACTCCAGGGGACCACTGAAGCTTTCTTT.

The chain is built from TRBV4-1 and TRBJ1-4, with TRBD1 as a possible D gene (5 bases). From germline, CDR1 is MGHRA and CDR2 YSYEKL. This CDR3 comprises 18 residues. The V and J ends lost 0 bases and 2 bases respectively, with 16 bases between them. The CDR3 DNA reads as TGCGCCAGCAGCCAAGATTCGATTGGGGGGGTCACTAATGAAAAACTGTTTTTT. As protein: CASSQDSIGGVTNEKLFF.

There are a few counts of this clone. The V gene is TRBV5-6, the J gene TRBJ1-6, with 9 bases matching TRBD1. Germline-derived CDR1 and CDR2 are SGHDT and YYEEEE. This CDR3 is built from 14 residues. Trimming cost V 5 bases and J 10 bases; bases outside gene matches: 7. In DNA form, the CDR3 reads TGTGCCAGCAGGTCGACAGGGGGTGAATCACCCCTCCACTTT. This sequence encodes CASRSTGGESPLHF.

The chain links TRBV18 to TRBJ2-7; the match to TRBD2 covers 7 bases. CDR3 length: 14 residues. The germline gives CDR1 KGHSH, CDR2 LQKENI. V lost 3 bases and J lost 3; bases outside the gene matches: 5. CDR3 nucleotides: TGTGCCAGCTCACCTGGCGGGGGTGACTACGAGCAGTACTTC. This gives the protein CASSPGGGDYEQYF.

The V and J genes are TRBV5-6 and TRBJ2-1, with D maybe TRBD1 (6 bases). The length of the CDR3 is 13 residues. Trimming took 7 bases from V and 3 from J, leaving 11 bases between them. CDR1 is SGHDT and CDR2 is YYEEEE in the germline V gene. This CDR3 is CASHLDSYNEQFF. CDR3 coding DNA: TGTGCCAGCCACCTGGACAGCTACAATGAGCAGTTCTTC.

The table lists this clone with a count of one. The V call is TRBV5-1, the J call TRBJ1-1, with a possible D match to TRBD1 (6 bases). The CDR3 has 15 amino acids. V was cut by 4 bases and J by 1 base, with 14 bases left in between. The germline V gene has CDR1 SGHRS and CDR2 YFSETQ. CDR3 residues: CASSLWTDQNTEAFF. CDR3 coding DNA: TGCGCCAGCAGCCTATGGACAGACCAGAACACTGAAGCTTTCTTT.

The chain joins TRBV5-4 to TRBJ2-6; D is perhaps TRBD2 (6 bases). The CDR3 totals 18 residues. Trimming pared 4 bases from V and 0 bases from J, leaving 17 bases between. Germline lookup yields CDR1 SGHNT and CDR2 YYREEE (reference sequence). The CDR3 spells CASSKERVTLSGANVLTF. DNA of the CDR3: TGTGCCAGCAGCAAGGAGCGGGTGACACTCTCTGGGGCCAACGTCCTGACTTTC.

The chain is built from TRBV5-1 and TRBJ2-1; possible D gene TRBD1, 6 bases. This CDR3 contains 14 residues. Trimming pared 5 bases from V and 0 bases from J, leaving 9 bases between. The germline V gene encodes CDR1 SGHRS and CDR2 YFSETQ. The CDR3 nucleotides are TGCGCCAGCAGACAGGGAAACTCCTACAATGAGCAGTTCTTC. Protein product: CASRQGNSYNEQFF.

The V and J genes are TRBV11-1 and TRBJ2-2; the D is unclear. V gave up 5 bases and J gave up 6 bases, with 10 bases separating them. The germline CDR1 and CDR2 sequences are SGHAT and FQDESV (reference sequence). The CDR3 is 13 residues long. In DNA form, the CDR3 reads TGTGCCAGCAGCAGTTTGGCGGCCGGGGAGCTGTTTTTT. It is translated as CASSSLAAGELFF.

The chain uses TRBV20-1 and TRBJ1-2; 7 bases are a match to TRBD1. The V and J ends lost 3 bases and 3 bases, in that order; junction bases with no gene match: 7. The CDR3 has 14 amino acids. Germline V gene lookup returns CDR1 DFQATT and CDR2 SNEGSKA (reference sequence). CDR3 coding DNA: TGCAGTGCTAGTAAAGCCCAGGGGGACTATGGCTACACCTTC. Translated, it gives CSASKAQGDYGYTF.

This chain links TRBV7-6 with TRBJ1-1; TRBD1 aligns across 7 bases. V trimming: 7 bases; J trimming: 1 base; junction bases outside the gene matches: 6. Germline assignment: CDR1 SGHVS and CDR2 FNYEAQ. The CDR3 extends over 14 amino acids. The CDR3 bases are TGTGCCAGCACCATAGGGGGCGCGAACACTGAAGCTTTCTTT. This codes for CASTIGGANTEAFF.

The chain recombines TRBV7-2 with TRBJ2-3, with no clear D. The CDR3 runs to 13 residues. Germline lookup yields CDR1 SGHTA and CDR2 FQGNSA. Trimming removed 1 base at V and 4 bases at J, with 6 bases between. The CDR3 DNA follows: TGTGCCAGCAGCTTAGGTAGCCCAGATACGCAGTATTTT. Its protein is CASSLGSPDTQYF.

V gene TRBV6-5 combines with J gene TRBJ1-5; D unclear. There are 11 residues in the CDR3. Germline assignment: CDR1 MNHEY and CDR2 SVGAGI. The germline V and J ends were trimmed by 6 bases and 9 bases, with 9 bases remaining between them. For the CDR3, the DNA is TGTGCCAGCAGGGCTGAGGGGCCCCAGCATTTT. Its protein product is CASRAEGPQHF.

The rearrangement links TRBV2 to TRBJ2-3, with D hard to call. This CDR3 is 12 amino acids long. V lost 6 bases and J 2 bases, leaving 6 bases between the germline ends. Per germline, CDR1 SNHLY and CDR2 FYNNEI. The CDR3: CASSQSTDTQYF. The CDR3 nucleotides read TGTGCCAGCAGCCAATCCACAGATACGCAGTATTTT.

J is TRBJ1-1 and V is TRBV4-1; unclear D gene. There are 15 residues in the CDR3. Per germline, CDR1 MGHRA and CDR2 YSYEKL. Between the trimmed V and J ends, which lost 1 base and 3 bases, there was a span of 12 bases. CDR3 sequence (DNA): TGCGCCAGCAGCCAAGTCCGTTTTTCCGACACTGAAGCTTTCTTT. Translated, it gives CASSQVRFSDTEAFF.

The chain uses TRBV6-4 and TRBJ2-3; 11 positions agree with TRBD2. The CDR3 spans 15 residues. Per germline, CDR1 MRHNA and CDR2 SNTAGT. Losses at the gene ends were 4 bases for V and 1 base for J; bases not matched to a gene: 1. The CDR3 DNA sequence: TGTGCCAGCAGTGCACTAGCGGGGGGCACAGATACGCAGTATTTT. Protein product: CASSALAGGTDTQYF.